This TCR beta chain is from a study of shared clonotypes between healthy human individuals. Study conclusions and caveats: Limitation of the genetic and exposure-history diversity represented came from the few donors. Among donors, the sharing of clonotypes was expected to be influenced by sequencing depth. Naive CD4 clonotypes overlapped across several donors at roughly 5.1%.

Under the authors' procedure: ImmunoSEQ junction-only sequences lacked quality scores, so their filtering differed. The protocol was immunoSEQ multiplex PCR, while the TCRdb copy is restricted to in-frame clones and leaves out a portion. The V and J calls and clone size were taken over from that table, and D and trimming were inferred from the DNA. The sample records 1.4 million to 1.5 million clones, around 97% being singletons. About this clone itself: The antigen is unknown. Other DNA sequences of this sample code for an identical CDR3.

The ends lost 2 bases at V and 2 bases at J; junction bases unmatched: 3. The germline CDR1 and CDR2 sequences are SGHTA and FQGNSA. This CDR3 comprises 15 residues. Sequencing was performed on naive CD4+ T cells sorted from blood. Subset in this sample: CD45RA+ positively selected. The chain carries TRBV7-2 and TRBJ2-7; TRBD2 agrees at 10 bases. This sequence was found in a young man in good health. In nucleotides, the CDR3 is TGTGCCAGCAGCTTATCAGCGGGAGGGCCCTACGAGCAGTACTTC. It translates to CASSLSAGGPYEQYF.